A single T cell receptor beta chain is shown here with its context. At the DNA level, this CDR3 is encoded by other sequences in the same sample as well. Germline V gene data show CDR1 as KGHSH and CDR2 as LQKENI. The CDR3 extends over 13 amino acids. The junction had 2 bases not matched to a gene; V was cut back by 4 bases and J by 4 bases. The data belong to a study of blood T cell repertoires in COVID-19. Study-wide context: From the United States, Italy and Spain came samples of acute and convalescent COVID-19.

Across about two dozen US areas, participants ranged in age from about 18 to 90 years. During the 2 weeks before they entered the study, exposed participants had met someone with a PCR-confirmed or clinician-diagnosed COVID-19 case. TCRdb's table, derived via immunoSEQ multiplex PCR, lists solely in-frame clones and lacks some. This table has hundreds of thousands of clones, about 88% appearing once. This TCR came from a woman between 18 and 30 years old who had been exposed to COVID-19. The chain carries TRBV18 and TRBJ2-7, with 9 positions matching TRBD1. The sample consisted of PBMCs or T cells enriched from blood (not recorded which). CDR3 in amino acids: CASSLGTGYEQYF. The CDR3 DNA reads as TGTGCCAGCTCACTAGGGACAGGGTACGAGCAGTACTTC.